This TCR beta chain stems from a study of cytomegalovirus exposure and HLA in healthy donors. Overall study results and limits: In an earlier analysis, productive rearrangement rates for most beta V segments clustered near 87% or 30%.

Primers: 60 Vbeta forward and 13 Jbeta reverse. The data were produced by immunoSEQ multiplex PCR, yet TCRdb's version contains in-frame clones alone and is incomplete. The table includes about 140,000 clones, more than 70% detected once. Concerning this clone: Its antigen is unidentified.

The CDR3 length is 15 residues. V was pared by 4 bases and J by 1 base, with 3 bases of the junction left unmatched. Germline V lookup: CDR1 MDHEN, CDR2 SYDVKM. Likely unrecorded immune exposures existed in these nominally healthy donors. The chain carries TRBV28 and TRBJ2-3, with 9 bases lining up with TRBD1. Sequencing used PBMCs. This receptor was obtained from a man in his forties or fifties in good health and CMV-seronegative. This CDR3 is CASSSRDRGTDTQYF. CDR3 DNA sequence: TGTGCCAGCAGTTCACGGGACAGGGGCACAGATACGCAGTATTTT.